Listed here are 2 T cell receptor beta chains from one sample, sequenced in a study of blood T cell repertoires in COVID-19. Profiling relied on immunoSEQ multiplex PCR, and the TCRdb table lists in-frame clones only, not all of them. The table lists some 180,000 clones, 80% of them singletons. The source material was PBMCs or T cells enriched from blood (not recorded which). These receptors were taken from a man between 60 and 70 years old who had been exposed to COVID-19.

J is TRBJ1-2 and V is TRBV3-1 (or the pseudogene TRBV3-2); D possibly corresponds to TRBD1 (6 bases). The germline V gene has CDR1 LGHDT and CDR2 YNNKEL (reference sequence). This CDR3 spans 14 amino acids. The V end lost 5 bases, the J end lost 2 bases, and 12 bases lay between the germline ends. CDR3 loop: CASSSIDRNYGYTF. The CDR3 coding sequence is TGTGCCAGCAGCTCGATCGACAGGAACTATGGCTACACCTTC.

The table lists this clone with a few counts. The CDR3 loop reads CAISDRLAGGRTGELFF. DNA of the CDR3: TGTGCCATCAGTGACCGACTAGCGGGAGGACGTACCGGGGAGCTGTTTTTT. The chain combines TRBV10-3 with TRBJ2-2; TRBD2 agrees at 13 bases. With 3 bases clipped from V and 5 bases from J, the junction kept 6 bases outside the gene matches. Germline CDR1 ENHRY, CDR2 SYGVKD. CDR3 length: 17 residues.